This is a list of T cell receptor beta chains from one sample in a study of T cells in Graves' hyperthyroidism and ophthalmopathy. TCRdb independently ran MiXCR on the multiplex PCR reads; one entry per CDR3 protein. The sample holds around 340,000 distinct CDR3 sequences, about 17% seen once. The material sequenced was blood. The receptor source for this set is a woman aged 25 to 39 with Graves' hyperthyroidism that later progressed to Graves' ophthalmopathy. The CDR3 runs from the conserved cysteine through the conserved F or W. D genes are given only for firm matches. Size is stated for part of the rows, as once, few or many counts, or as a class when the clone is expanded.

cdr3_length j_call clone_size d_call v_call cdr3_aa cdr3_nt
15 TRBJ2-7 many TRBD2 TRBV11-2 CASSSHSGVTYEQYF TGTGCCAGCAGCTCCCATAGCGGGGTCACCTACGAGCAGTACTTC
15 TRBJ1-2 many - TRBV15 CATSRDPQASYGYTF TGTGCCACCAGCAGAGATCCTCAGGCCTCCTATGGCTACACCTTC
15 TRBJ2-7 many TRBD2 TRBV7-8 CASSLGLADVYEQYF TGTGCCAGCAGCTTAGGCCTAGCGGATGTCTACGAGCAGTACTTC
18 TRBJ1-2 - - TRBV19 CASSIRGRRQEGNYGYTF TGTGCCAGTAGTATTCGGGGCCGAAGACAGGAGGGGAACTATGGCTACACCTTC
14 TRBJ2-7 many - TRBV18 CASSPPDSSYEQYF TGTGCCAGCTCACCCCCGGACAGCTCATACGAGCAGTACTTC
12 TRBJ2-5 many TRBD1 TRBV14 CASSHYRTGKYF TGTGCCAGCAGCCATTACAGGACAGGGAAGTACTTC
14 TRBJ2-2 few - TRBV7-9 CASSLSGRPGELFF TGTGCCAGCAGCTTATCGGGCCGACCCGGGGAGCTGTTTTTT
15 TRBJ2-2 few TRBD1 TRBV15 CATSRGQGEAGELFF TGTGCCACCAGCAGAGGACAGGGGGAGGCCGGGGAGCTGTTTTTT
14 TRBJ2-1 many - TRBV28 CASSLLGQSNEQFF TGTGCCAGCAGTTTACTCGGACAGAGCAATGAGCAGTTCTTC
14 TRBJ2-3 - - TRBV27 CASSPRQYTDTQYF TGTGCCAGCAGCCCTCGACAGTACACAGATACGCAGTATTTT
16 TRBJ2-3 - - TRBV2 CASSLPGIGSTDTQYF TGTGCCAGCAGTCTACCGGGGATAGGTTCCACAGATACGCAGTATTTT